Shown below are 10 T cell receptor beta chains from a single sample sequenced in a study of shared clonotypes between healthy human individuals. Only in-frame clones appear in the TCRdb table, and some are missing; sequencing was by immunoSEQ multiplex PCR. The data hold 550,000 to 700,000 clones, with less than 80% observed a single time. Sequencing was carried out using memory CD4+ T cells sorted from blood. As for subset: CD45RA-negative fraction. Source of these receptors: a woman aged 30 to 39 in good health.

This sequence joins TRBV6-5 and TRBJ2-7; the match to TRBD2 covers 8 bases. The V gene end was trimmed by 2 bases and the J gene end by 5 bases; junction bases not matched to a gene: 8. CDR1 MNHEY and CDR2 SVGAGI come from the germline V gene. The CDR3 covers 15 residues. The CDR3 DNA follows: TGTGCCAGCAGTTACGTCCTAGCGGGTCATCACGAGCAGTACTTC. It yields the protein CASSYVLAGHHEQYF.

The V gene is TRBV27, the J gene TRBJ2-5; no reliable D call. The end of the DNA fits TRBJ2-7 better, so the J call may be wrong. This CDR3 is 13 amino acids long. Germline V gene lookup returns CDR1 MNHEY and CDR2 SMNVEV (reference sequence). The CDR3 spells CASSSGTSYEQYF. CDR3 nucleotide sequence: TGTGCCAGCAGTTCAGGAACCTCCTACGAGCAGTACTTC.

This clone was detected only a few times. The rearrangement joins TRBV2 to TRBJ1-1; D gene unclear. The CDR3 loop spans 14 amino acids. Trimming removed 4 bases at V and 1 base at J, with 10 bases between. Germline V gives CDR1 SNHLY, CDR2 FYNNEI. The CDR3 region is CASSADYPNTEAFF. The DNA of the CDR3 is TGTGCCAGCAGTGCTGATTACCCGAACACTGAAGCTTTCTTT.

The CDR3 is CASSQGGLFSYNEQFF. DNA of the CDR3: TGCGCCAGCAGCCAAGGGGGGTTGTTCTCCTACAATGAGCAGTTCTTC. This chain connects TRBV4-1 to TRBJ2-1, with D perhaps TRBD1 or TRBD2 (5 bases each). Germline lookup yields CDR1 MGHRA and CDR2 YSYEKL. CDR3 length: 16 amino acids. V was cut by 1 base and J by 0 bases, with 10 bases left in between.

The chain joins TRBV6-5 to TRBJ2-2; a possible D gene is TRBD2 (6 bases). This CDR3 comprises 14 residues. Germline V gene lookup returns CDR1 MNHEY and CDR2 SVGAGI. Trimming removed 7 bases at V and 2 bases at J, with 11 bases between. The CDR3 region is CASTRSGNTGELFF. CDR3 in DNA: TGTGCCAGCACTCGTAGCGGTAACACCGGGGAGCTGTTTTTT.

This clone was seen more than once but under ten times. The J gene is TRBJ1-4, the V gene TRBV7-2; D not resolved. The CDR3 contains 14 residues. The germline V gene has CDR1 SGHTA and CDR2 FQGNSA. The ends were cut back, 3 bases at V and 7 bases at J, with 12 bases in the middle. The CDR3 protein is CASSFIRGGEKLFF. CDR3 in DNA: TGTGCCAGCAGCTTTATTCGAGGTGGTGAAAAACTGTTTTTT.

V and J are TRBV5-1 and TRBJ1-2; the match to TRBD1 covers 7 bases. CDR3 length: 17 residues. The V gene's germline CDR1 is SGHRS and CDR2 YFSETQ. J lost 4 bases, V lost 0 bases, and 12 bases had no gene match. The CDR3 sequence is CASSLGFEGAASYGYTF. In DNA form, the CDR3 reads TGCGCCAGCAGCTTGGGATTTGAGGGGGCGGCTAGCTATGGCTACACCTTC.

The chain recombines TRBV5-4 with TRBJ2-2, with D maybe TRBD1 (7 bases). V was clipped by 7 bases and J by 7 bases, with 20 bases between them. In germline, CDR1 is SGHNT, CDR2 YYREEE (reference sequence). The CDR3 runs to 15 residues. CDR3 in DNA: TGTGCCAGCGGCTCCGTCAGGGGGGAGATCGGGGAGCTGTTTTTT. It yields the protein CASGSVRGEIGELFF.

This chain connects TRBV28 to TRBJ2-3; TRBD2 is a possible D gene (5 bases). The CDR3 extends over 14 amino acids. Germline V CDR1 and CDR2: MDHEN, SYDVKM. Trimming removed 1 base at V and 3 bases at J, with 8 bases between. This chain's CDR3 is CASSLYRGTDTQYF. The DNA for the CDR3 is TGTGCCAGCAGTTTATATCGGGGAACAGATACGCAGTATTTT.

The chain recombines TRBV5-6 with TRBJ1-3; D is undetermined. The germline CDR1 and CDR2 sequences are SGHDT and YYEEEE. The length of the CDR3 is 14 residues. V was pared by 2 bases and J by 0 bases, with 6 bases between. The CDR3 region has the DNA TGTGCCAGCAGCTTTCTGAGCTCTGGAAACACCATATATTTT. Its protein is CASSFLSSGNTIYF.